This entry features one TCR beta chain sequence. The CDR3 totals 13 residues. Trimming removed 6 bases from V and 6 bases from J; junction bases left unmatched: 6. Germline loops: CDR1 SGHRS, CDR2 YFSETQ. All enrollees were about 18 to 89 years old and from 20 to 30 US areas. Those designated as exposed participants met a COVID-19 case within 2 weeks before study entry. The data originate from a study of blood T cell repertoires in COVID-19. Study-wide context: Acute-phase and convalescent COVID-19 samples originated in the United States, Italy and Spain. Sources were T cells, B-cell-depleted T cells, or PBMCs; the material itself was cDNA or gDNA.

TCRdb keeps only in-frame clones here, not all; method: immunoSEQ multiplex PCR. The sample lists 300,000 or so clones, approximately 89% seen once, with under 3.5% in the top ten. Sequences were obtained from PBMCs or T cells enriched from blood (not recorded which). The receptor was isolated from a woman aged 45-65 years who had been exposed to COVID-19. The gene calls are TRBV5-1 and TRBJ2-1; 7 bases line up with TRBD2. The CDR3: CASTLSGGNEQFF. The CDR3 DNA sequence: TGCGCCAGCACCCTCTCGGGGGGCAATGAGCAGTTCTTC.